This T cell receptor beta chain came from a study of T cells expressing NK-cell markers (dated by TCRdb to about 2020). Notes on the research overall: Three sorted T-cell subsets (CD3+CD56+NKG2C+, CD3+CD56+NKG2C- and CD3+CD56-NKG2C+) from several donors had their TCR beta-chain repertoires profiled. Among the eight sequenced donors, seven were HCMV-seropositive and one was HCMV-seronegative. Libraries were sequenced as 2 x 150 bp reads on Illumina HiSeq 2000/2500, MiSeq or NextSeq. The study sequenced eight donors, all healthy volunteers chosen at random: three men and five women.

To determine HCMV serostatus, a commercial ELISA kit was used to detect HCMV-specific IgG in serum. Ficoll density gradient centrifugation was used to isolate peripheral blood mononuclear cells from blood. From the germline V gene, CDR1 is SGHDT and CDR2 is YYEEEE. From cysteine to phenylalanine, the CDR3 is 15 amino acids long. Only the protein sequence is given. Comments on this clonotype: Its antigen specificity is not known.

The paper's findings and limits, for the study overall: Whether the expanded NKG2C-expressing T cell clones were specific for HCMV antigens was left unclear. Those dominant clonotypes were again the most abundant among CD3+CD56-NKG2C+ cells in four donors, at about 25-60.1%. In more than five donors, the dominant CD3+CD56+NKG2C+ clonotypes ranked among the top 10 CD8+ clonotypes, making up 1.0-7.0% of CD8+ T cells.

Reads for this sample came from an Illumina HiSeq 2000. 5'RACE template switching, by which a universal primer site and unique molecular identifiers were added, was used to make TCR beta cDNA libraries. Priming for cDNA synthesis came from the TCR beta constant segment, and two successive PCR amplification steps followed. For the original study's pipeline: MIGEC was used to demultiplex reads and group reads by UMI, and MiTCR was used to assemble and quantify clonotypes. To exclude erroneous sequences, only TCR cDNA sequences supported by at least two reads were retained. The tcR package was used for downstream repertoire analysis, with clonotypes matched between fractions based on CDR3 nucleotide sequence plus V segment. VDJmatch was used to annotate antigen specificity against VDJdb, with one amino acid substitution in CDR3 allowed. TCRdb reprocessed the reads and provides one entry for every CDR3 protein sequence; no DNA is given. Here the V and J calls rest on TCRdb's processing, not on the authors' analysis. This sample's records show around 110,000 distinct CDR3 sequences. Under 20% of the sample lies in the top ten.

The source is a woman between 18 and 69 years old in good health. Recombination connected TRBV5-6 to TRBJ2-3; TCRdb calls TRBD1, which cannot be checked without DNA. The sample taken for sequencing was blood T cells: a sorted CD56 or NKG2C T cell subset, CD4+ or CD8+ T cells, or bulk PBMC T cells (not recorded which). The CDR3 region has the sequence CASSLDSRGADTQYF.